These 22 T cell receptor beta chains originate from one sample sequenced in a study of cytomegalovirus exposure and HLA in healthy donors. The PCR made use of 60 Vbeta and 13 Jbeta primers. Sequencing was performed with immunoSEQ multiplex PCR; in TCRdb, only in-frame clones are kept and a portion is missing. The sample holds 200,000 to 250,000 clones, approximately 84% seen once. The sample was PBMCs. All receptors derive from a woman in her thirties or forties in good health and CMV-seronegative.

The rearrangement links TRBV28 to TRBJ1-1, with TRBD1 identical over 9 bases. Germline CDR1 MDHEN, CDR2 SYDVKM. The CDR3 runs to 16 residues. V shed 6 bases and J 3 bases; nucleotides not matched to a gene: 11. CDR3 region: CASRLDRGGRHTEAFF. The CDR3 bases are TGTGCCAGCAGGCTGGACAGGGGCGGGAGGCACACTGAAGCTTTCTTT.

The chain carries TRBV9 and TRBJ2-3; weak D call: TRBD1 (6 bases). From germline, CDR1 is SGDLS and CDR2 YYNGEE. Trimming removed 1 base at V and 4 bases at J, with 13 bases between. The CDR3 is made up of 15 amino acids. Here the CDR3 DNA reads TGTGCCAGCAGCGTAAGAGGGGGAAGGTCAGATACGCAGTATTTT. Translation gives CASSVRGGRSDTQYF.

The chain links TRBV7-9 to TRBJ2-1; 7 nucleotides align to TRBD1. The V gene's germline CDR1 is SEHNR and CDR2 FQNEAQ (reference sequence). V shed 5 bases and J 5 bases; nucleotides not matched to a gene: 9. This CDR3 is built from 15 residues. The CDR3 protein is CASSLPGQPNNEQFF. The CDR3 nucleotides are TGTGCCAGCAGCCTTCCGGGACAGCCTAACAATGAGCAGTTCTTC.

The chain recombines TRBV7-2 with TRBJ2-5; 7 bases align to TRBD2. This CDR3 spans 15 amino acids. Germline CDR1 and CDR2: SGHTA and FQGNSA. V lost 5 bases to trimming and J lost 1 base; unmatched junction nucleotides: 7. The CDR3 DNA reads as TGTGCCAGCAGCCAGGTCCGGGGGGTCCAAGAGACCCAGTACTTC. It encodes CASSQVRGVQETQYF.

The J gene is TRBJ2-7, the V gene TRBV4-1; TRBD1 agrees at 8 bases. The germline V gene encodes CDR1 MGHRA and CDR2 YSYEKL. The trim removed 4 bases at V and 3 bases at J, leaving 5 bases unmatched. CDR3 length: 14 residues. In DNA, the CDR3 is TGCGCCAGCAGCCTGGACAGGGATGGCTACGAGCAGTACTTC. Translated: CASSLDRDGYEQYF.

The rearrangement links TRBV30 to TRBJ2-3, with a weak D call TRBD1 (5 bases). The CDR3 is made up of 11 amino acids. Trimming stripped 7 bases from V and 6 bases from J, with 11 bases between. CDR1 and CDR2 (germline): GTSNPN, SVGIG (reference sequence). Written as DNA, the CDR3 is TGTGCCTATACCCCAGGGGATACGCAGTATTTT. Its protein product is CAYTPGDTQYF.

V usage is TRBV7-3 and J usage is TRBJ2-2, with 9 nucleotides matching TRBD2. There are 16 residues in the CDR3. V lost 0 bases to trimming and J lost 4 bases; unmatched junction nucleotides: 3. Germline assignment: CDR1 SGHTA and CDR2 FQGTGA. CDR3 DNA sequence: TGTGCCAGCAGCTTAACTGGGACTAGCCCCACCGGGGAGCTGTTTTTT. Translation: CASSLTGTSPTGELFF.

This clone was seen a single time. This sequence joins TRBV18 and TRBJ1-3, with D uncertain. The CDR3 extends over 14 amino acids. Germline loops: CDR1 KGHSH, CDR2 LQKENI. Trimming removed 2 bases at V and 3 bases at J, with 8 bases between. The CDR3: CASSPNGVGNTIYF. The CDR3 nucleotides read TGTGCCAGCTCACCAAACGGGGTTGGAAACACCATATATTTT.

This chain uses TRBV19 with TRBJ2-7, with 7 bases aligning to TRBD1. CDR1 and CDR2 from the germline V gene are LNHDA and SQIVND (reference sequence). The CDR3 spans 14 residues. With V trimmed by 5 bases and J by 1 base, 5 bases remained unmatched. The CDR3 here is CASSAGTASYEQYF. CDR3 nucleotide sequence: TGTGCCAGTAGTGCCGGGACAGCGTCCTACGAGCAGTACTTC.

DNA for the CDR3: TGTGCCAGCAGCCAACTTAACAGGGGAACCGGGGAGCTGTTTTTT. Translating gives CASSQLNRGTGELFF. The rearrangement uses TRBV14 and TRBJ2-2; 7 positions agree with TRBD1. The CDR3 length is 15 residues. J gave up 5 bases and V 2 bases, and 5 bases lay outside the gene matches. Germline values: CDR1 SGHDN, CDR2 FVKESK.

The V call is TRBV9, the J call TRBJ2-7, with 9 bases aligning to TRBD1. The CDR3 totals 14 residues. V lost 4 bases to trimming and J lost 1 base; unmatched junction nucleotides: 3. The germline gives CDR1 SGDLS, CDR2 YYNGEE. CDR3 sequence: CASSPDRGSYEQYF. The CDR3 coding sequence is TGTGCCAGCAGCCCCGACAGGGGGTCCTACGAGCAGTACTTC.

The V gene is TRBV7-9, the J gene TRBJ1-2; TRBD1 is a possible D gene (5 bases). Germline values: CDR1 SEHNR, CDR2 FQNEAQ (reference sequence). V lost 5 bases and J lost 8, with 21 bases in between. CDR3 size: 15 residues. The CDR3 spells CASSPGPPGIYGYTF. In DNA, the CDR3 is TGTGCCAGCAGCCCGGGCCCTCCAGGGATCTACGGCTACACCTTC.

The V gene is TRBV18, the J gene TRBJ2-1, with 8 bases matching TRBD2. The CDR3 runs 14 residues. CDR1 is KGHSH, CDR2 LQKENI, per germline. Losses at the gene ends were 4 bases for V and 5 bases for J; bases not matched to a gene: 4. In DNA, the CDR3 is TGTGCCAGCTCACAGACTAGCGACGACAATGAGCAGTTCTTC. This translates into CASSQTSDDNEQFF.

The V call is TRBV5-1, the J call TRBJ1-6, with 9 nucleotides matching TRBD1. The V gene end was trimmed by 0 bases and the J gene end by 5 bases; junction bases not matched to a gene: 0. The CDR3 spans 15 residues. Germline values: CDR1 SGHRS, CDR2 YFSETQ. CDR3 nucleotides: TGCGCCAGCAGCTTGGGGACAGGGGATAATTCACCCCTCCACTTT. This sequence encodes CASSLGTGDNSPLHF.

The rearrangement uses TRBV19 and TRBJ1-5, with 7 bases identical to TRBD1. Germline trimming cut 6 bases from V and 2 bases from J; bases unmatched to any gene: 7. This CDR3 is 15 amino acids long. CDR1 and CDR2 from the germline V gene are LNHDA and SQIVND (reference sequence). The CDR3 region is CASSLTGTGNQPQHF. The CDR3 DNA reads TGTGCCAGTAGCCTGACCGGGACAGGCAATCAGCCCCAGCATTTT. Looking up the rest from reference TRBV19 and TRBJ1-5 gives the full variable domain: DGGITQSPKYLFRKEGQNVTLSCEQNLNHDAMYWYRQDPGQGLRLIYYSQIVNDFQKGDIAEGYSVSREKKESFPLTVTSAQKNPTAFYLCASSLTGTGNQPQHFGDGTRLSIL.

The chain couples TRBV6-6 to TRBJ2-7, with a weak D call TRBD2 (5 bases). The CDR3 totals 15 residues. Per the germline V gene, CDR1 is MNHNY and CDR2 is SVGAGI (reference sequence). With 2 bases removed from V and 4 bases from J, the gap between germline ends came to 15 bases. CDR3 coding DNA: TGTGCCAGCAGTTACCACGGGGATGGGTTTTACGAGCAGTACTTC. Its translation: CASSYHGDGFYEQYF.

The chain recombines TRBV21-1 with TRBJ2-7; the table gives TRBD1 as D, unverified against the DNA. TRBV21-1 corresponds to a pseudogene. This CDR3 is 15 amino acids long. The CDR3 spells CASSTNQGPHYEQYF. In nucleotides, the CDR3 is TGTGCCAGCAGCACTAATCAGGGGCCGCACTACGAGCAGTACTTC.

This chain links TRBV11-2 with TRBJ2-6; 9 bases are a match to TRBD1. The V gene's germline CDR1 is SGHAT and CDR2 FQNNGV. V lost 6 bases, J lost 2 bases, and 8 bases stayed unmatched. This CDR3 region has 17 residues. DNA for the CDR3: TGTGCCAGCAGATCCACAGGGGGCGCGGCTGGGGCCAACGTCCTGACTTTC. This codes for CASRSTGGAAGANVLTF.

The chain combines TRBV5-1 with TRBJ1-6; 7 nucleotides match TRBD1. The germline V gene encodes CDR1 SGHRS and CDR2 YFSETQ. V gave up 3 bases and J gave up 7 bases; unmatched junction bases: 13. The CDR3 has 17 amino acids. The CDR3: CASSSLPRDSKNSPLHF. CDR3 in DNA: TGCGCCAGCAGCTCACTACCCCGGGACAGCAAAAATTCACCCCTCCACTTT. Full variable domain (outside the CDR3, taken from reference TRBV5-1 and TRBJ1-6): KAGVTQTPRYLIKTRGQQVTLSCSPISGHRSVSWYQQTPGQGLQFLFEYFSETQRNKGNFPGRFSGRQFSNSRSEMNVSTLELGDSALYLCASSSLPRDSKNSPLHFGNGTRLTVT.

V is TRBV4-1 and J is TRBJ1-5; TRBD1 aligns across 7 bases. The CDR3 is 14 residues long. From germline, CDR1 is MGHRA and CDR2 YSYEKL. J was trimmed by 7 bases and V by 2 bases; bases with no gene match: 5. CDR3 nucleotides: TGCGCCAGCAGCCAAACAGGGGCGGGACAGCCCCAGCATTTT. Protein: CASSQTGAGQPQHF.

The sample holds one count of this clone. This sample also contains other DNA sequences that code for the same CDR3. The rearrangement joins TRBV13 to TRBJ1-2; 8 bases agree with TRBD1. In germline, CDR1 is PRHDT, CDR2 FYEKMQ (reference sequence). The CDR3 totals 15 residues. V shed 5 bases, J shed 4 bases, and the junction held 9 bases outside the gene matches. The DNA of the CDR3 is TGTGCCAGCAGCGCACGGGACAGGATCCTCTATGGCTACACCTTC. Translating gives CASSARDRILYGYTF. The entire variable domain, with the rest obtained from reference TRBV13 and TRBJ1-2, is as follows: AAGVIQSPRHLIKEKRETATLKCYPIPRHDTVYWYQQGPGQDPQFLISFYEKMQSDKGSIPDRFSAQQFSDYHSELNMSSLELGDSALYFCASSARDRILYGYTFGSGTRLTVV.

The gene calls are TRBV5-1 and TRBJ1-3; possible D gene TRBD1, 6 bases. The germline CDR1 and CDR2 sequences are SGHRS and YFSETQ. The CDR3 has 16 residues. With 0 bases removed from V and 0 bases from J, the gap between germline ends came to 10 bases. For the CDR3, the DNA is TGCGCCAGCAGCTTGGAGGGCAGGGGCTCTGGAAACACCATATATTTT. Amino acids: CASSLEGRGSGNTIYF.